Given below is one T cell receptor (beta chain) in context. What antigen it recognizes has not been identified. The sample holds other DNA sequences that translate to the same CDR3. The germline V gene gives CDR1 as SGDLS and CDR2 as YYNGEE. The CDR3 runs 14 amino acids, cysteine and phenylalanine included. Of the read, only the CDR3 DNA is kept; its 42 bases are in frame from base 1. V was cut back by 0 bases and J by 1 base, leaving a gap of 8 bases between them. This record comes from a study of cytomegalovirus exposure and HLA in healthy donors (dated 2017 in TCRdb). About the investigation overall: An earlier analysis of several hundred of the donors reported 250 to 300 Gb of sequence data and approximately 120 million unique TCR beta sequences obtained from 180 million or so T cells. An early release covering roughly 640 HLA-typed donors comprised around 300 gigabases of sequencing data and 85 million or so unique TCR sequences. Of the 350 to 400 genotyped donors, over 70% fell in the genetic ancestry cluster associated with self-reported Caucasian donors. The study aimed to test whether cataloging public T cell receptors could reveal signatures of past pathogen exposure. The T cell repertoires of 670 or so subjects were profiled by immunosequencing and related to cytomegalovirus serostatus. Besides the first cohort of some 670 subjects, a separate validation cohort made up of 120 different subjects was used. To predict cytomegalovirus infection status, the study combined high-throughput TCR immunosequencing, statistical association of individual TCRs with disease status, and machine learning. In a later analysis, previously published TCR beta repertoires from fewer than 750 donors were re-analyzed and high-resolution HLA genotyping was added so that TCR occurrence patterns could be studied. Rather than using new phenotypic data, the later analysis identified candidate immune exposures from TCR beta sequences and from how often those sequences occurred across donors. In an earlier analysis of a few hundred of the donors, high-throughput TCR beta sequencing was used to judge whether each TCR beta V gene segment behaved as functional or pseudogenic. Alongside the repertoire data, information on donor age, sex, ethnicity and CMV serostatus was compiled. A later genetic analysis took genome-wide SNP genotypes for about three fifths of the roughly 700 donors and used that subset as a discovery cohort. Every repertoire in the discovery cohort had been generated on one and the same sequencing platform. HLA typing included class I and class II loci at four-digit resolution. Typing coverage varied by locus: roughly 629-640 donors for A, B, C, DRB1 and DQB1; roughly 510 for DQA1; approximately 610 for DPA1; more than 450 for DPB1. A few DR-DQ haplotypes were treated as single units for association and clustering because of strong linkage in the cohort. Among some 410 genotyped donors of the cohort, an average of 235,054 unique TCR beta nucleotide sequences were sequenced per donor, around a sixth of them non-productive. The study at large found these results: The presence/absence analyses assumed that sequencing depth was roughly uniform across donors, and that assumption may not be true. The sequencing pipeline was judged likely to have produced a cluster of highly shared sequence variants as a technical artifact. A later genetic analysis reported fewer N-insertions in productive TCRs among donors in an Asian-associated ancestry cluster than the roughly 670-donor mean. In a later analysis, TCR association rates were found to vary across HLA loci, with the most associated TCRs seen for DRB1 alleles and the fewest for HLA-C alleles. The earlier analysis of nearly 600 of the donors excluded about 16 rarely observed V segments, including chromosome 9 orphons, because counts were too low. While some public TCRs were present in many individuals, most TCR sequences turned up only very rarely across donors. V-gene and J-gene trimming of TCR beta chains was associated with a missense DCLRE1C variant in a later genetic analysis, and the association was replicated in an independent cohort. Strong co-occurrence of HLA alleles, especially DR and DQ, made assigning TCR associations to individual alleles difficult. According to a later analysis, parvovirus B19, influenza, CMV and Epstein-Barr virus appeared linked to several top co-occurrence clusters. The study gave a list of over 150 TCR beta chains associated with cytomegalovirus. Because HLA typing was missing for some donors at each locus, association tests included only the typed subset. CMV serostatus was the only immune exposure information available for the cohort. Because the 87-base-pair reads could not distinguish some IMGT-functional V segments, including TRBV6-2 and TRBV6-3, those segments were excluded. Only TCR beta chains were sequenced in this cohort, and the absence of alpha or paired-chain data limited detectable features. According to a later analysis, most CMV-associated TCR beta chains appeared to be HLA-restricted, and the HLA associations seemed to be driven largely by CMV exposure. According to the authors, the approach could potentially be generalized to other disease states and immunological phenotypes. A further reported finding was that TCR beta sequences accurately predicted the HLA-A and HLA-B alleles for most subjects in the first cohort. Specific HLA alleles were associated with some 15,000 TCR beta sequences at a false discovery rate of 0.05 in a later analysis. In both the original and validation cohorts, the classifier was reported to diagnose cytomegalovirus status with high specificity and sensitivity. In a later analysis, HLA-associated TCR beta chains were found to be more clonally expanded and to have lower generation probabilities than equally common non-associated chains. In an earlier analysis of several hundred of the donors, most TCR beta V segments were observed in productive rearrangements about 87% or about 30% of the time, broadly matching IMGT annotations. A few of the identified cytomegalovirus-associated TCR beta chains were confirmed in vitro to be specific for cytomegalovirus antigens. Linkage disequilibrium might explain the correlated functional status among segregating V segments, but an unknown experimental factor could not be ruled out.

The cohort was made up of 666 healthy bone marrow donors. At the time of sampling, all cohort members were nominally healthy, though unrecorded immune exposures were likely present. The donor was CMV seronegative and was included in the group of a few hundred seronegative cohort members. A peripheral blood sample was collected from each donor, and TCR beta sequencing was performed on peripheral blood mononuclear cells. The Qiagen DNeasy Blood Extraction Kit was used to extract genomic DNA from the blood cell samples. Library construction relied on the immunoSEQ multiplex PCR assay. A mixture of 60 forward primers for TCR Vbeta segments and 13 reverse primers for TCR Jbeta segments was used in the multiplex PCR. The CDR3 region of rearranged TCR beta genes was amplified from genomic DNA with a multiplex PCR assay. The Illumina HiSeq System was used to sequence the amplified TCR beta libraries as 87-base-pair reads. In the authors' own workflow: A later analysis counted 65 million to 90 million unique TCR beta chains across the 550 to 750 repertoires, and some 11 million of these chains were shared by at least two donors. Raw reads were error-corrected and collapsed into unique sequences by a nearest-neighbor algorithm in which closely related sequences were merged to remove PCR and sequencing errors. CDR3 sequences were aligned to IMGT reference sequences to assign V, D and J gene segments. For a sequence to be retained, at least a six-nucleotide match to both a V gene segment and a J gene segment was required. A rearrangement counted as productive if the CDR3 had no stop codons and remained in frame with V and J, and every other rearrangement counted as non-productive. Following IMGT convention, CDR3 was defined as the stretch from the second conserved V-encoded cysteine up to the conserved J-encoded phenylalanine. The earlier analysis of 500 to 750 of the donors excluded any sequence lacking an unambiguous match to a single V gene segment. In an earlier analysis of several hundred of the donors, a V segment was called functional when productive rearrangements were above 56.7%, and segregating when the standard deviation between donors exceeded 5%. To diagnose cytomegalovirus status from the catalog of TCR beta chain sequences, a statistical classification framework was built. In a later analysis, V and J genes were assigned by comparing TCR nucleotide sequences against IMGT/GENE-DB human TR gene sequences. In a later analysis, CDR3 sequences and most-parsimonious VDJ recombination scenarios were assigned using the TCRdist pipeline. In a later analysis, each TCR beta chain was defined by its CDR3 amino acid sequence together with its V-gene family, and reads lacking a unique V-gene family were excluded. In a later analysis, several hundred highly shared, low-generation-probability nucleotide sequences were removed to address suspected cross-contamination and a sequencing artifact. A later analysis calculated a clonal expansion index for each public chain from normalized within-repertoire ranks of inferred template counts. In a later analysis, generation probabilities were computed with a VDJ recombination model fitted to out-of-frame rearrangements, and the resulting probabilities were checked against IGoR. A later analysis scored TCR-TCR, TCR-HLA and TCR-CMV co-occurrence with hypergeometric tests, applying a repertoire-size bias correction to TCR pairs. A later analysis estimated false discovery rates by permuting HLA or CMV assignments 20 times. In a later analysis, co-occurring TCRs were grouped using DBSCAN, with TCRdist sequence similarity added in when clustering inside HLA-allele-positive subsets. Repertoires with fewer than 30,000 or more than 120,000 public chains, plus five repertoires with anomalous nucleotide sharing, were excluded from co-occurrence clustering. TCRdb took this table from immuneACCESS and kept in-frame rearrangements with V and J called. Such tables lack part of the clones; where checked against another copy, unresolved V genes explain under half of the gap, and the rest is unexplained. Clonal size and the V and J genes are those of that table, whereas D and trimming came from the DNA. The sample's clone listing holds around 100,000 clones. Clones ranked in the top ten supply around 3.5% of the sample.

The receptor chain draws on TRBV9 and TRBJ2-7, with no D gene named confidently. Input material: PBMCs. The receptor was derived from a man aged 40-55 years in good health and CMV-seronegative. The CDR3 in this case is CASSVGGSSYEQYF. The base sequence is TGTGCCAGCAGCGTAGGAGGATCTTCCTACGAGCAGTACTTC. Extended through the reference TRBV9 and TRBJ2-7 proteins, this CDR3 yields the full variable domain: DSGVTQTPKHLITATGQRVTLRCSPRSGDLSVYWYQQSLDQGLQFLIQYYNGEERAKGNILERFSAQQFPDLHSELNLSSLELGDSALYFCASSVGGSSYEQYFGPGTRLTVT.